This TCR beta chain was retrieved from a study of blood T cell repertoires in COVID-19. Overall study context: The samples span acute and convalescent COVID-19 from the United States, Italy and Spain. PBMCs, B-cell-depleted T cells, or T cells were the source of the cDNA or gDNA that made up the material.

In the original analysis: Amplifying reference gene primers gave estimates of nucleated cell counts. Assay used: immunoSEQ multiplex PCR; TCRdb lists only in-frame clones, some missing. V and J calls and clone size come straight from that table; D and trimming were deduced from the DNA. This sample has some 460,000 clones; approximately 90% occur once, and the top ten carry roughly 4%. V lost 4 bases to trimming and J lost 5 bases; unmatched junction nucleotides: 2. The germline gives CDR1 MGHRA, CDR2 YSYEKL. There are 13 residues in the CDR3. The chain links TRBV4-1 to TRBJ2-7; 10 bases align to TRBD2. This receptor was taken from a woman in her 30s with acute or convalescent COVID-19. The sequenced sample consisted of peripheral blood. The CDR3 DNA follows: TGCGCCAGCAGCCGAGGACTAGCGGACGAGCAGTACTTC. It specifies CASSRGLADEQYF.